This TCR beta chain was recorded in a study of shared clonotypes between healthy human individuals. Germline V gene sequence: CDR1 MDHEN, CDR2 SYDVKM. The CDR3 contains 17 residues. J gave up 3 bases and V 1 base, and 4 bases lay outside the gene matches. Overall study results and limits: Memory subsets generally showed lower estimated richness than naive subsets. For sorted subsets, rarefaction showed incomplete sequencing despite large depth.

Regarding this clone: Antigen unknown.

Assay: immunoSEQ multiplex PCR; the TCRdb copy retains only in-frame clones and omits some. The sample carries roughly 2 million clones, about 95% recorded once. V gene TRBV28 combines with J gene TRBJ2-3; 13 bases map to TRBD2. This sequence was found in a man between 18 and 35 years old in good health. The sequenced sample was naive CD4+ T cells sorted from blood. The subset was: CD45RA+ positively selected. The CDR3 sequence is CASSLYGLAGDTDTQYF. The DNA for the CDR3 is TGTGCCAGCAGTTTATACGGACTAGCGGGGGATACAGATACGCAGTATTTT.